Listed below are T cell receptor beta chains from one sample, sequenced in a study of regulatory T cells in long-lasting Graves disease. TCRdb used MiXCR to reprocess the multiplex PCR reads, holding one entry per CDR3 protein. The table has over 450,000 distinct CDR3 sequences, around a fifth seen once. This material consisted of peripheral blood mononuclear cells (PBMCs), taken when the disease was refractory, from a patient treated with antithyroid drugs. These receptors were taken from a female donor with Graves disease. Both conserved end residues are part of each CDR3. D genes are given only for firm matches. Not all rows give a size; the values are once, few, many and, for expanded clones, a class.

j_call d_call clone_size v_call cdr3_aa cdr3_nt
TRBJ1-1 TRBD1 many TRBV19 CASRSGTGSTEAFF TGTGCCAGTCGTTCCGGGACAGGTTCCACTGAAGCTTTCTTT
TRBJ2-7 TRBD2 many TRBV6-2/TRBV6-3 CASSYGLAGYEQYF TGTGCCAGCAGTTACGGACTAGCGGGATACGAGCAGTACTTC
TRBJ2-7 TRBD2 NA TRBV6-2/TRBV6-3 CASSYSTAGAGEQYF TGTGCCAGCAGTTACTCGACAGCGGGAGCTGGCGAGCAGTACTTC
TRBJ2-7 NA NA TRBV29-1 CSVEEVATYEQYF TGCAGCGTTGAAGAAGTGGCTACCTACGAGCAGTACTTC
TRBJ2-5 NA many TRBV20-1 CSARGGGEETQYF TGCAGTGCTAGAGGAGGAGGAGAAGAGACCCAGTACTTC
TRBJ1-6 NA many TRBV2 CASKAKFISPLHF TGTGCCAGCAAGGCCAAATTTATCTCACCCCTCCACTTT
TRBJ1-1 NA few TRBV20-1 CSARVHQLPTEAFF TGCAGTGCTAGAGTGCATCAACTCCCCACTGAAGCTTTCTTT
TRBJ1-6 NA many TRBV10-1 CASSDIGSPLHF TGCGCCAGCTCAGACATTGGATCACCCCTCCACTTT
TRBJ1-2 NA few TRBV24-1 CATSVGSNYGYTF TGTGCCACCAGTGTGGGCTCTAACTATGGCTACACCTTC
TRBJ2-7 NA NA TRBV28 CASSLFVGRETYEQYF TGTGCCAGCAGCTTATTCGTGGGTCGGGAGACCTACGAGCAGTACTTC
TRBJ2-5 NA few TRBV5-5 CASSLYGADQETQYF TGTGCCAGCAGCTTGTACGGGGCCGACCAAGAGACCCAGTACTTC
TRBJ1-2 TRBD1 many TRBV10-3 CAISDGTGGSGYTF TGTGCCATCAGTGACGGGACAGGGGGTTCAGGCTACACCTTC
TRBJ2-1 TRBD2 NA TRBV24-1 CATSDVGSGRGYNEQFF TGTGCCACCAGTGATGTGGGTAGCGGGAGGGGGTACAATGAGCAGTTCTTC
TRBJ1-2 NA NA TRBV4-1 CASSQEGTDAMGGYTF TGCGCCAGCAGCCAAGAGGGTACCGACGCTATGGGTGGCTACACCTTC
TRBJ1-2 NA many TRBV24-1 CATSDPGDYGYTF TGTGCCACCAGTGATCCTGGGGACTATGGCTACACCTTC
TRBJ1-1 TRBD1 few TRBV6-9 CASSYGDSTNTEAFF TGTGCCAGCAGTTACGGGGACAGTACGAACACTGAAGCTTTCTTT
TRBJ2-7 TRBD1 NA TRBV11-2 CASSLDRGPGYF TGTGCCAGCAGCTTGGACAGGGGACCTGGGTACTTC
TRBJ1-4 TRBD1 few TRBV20-1 CSAFATGDIREKLFF TGCAGTGCTTTTGCCACAGGGGACATTCGGGAAAAACTGTTTTTT
TRBJ2-3 NA NA TRBV7-2 CASSWPFTDTQYF TGTGCCAGCAGCTGGCCTTTCACAGATACGCAGTATTTT
TRBJ1-2 NA many TRBV29-1 CSVEAGPAGMTHGYTF TGCAGCGTTGAAGCTGGGCCGGCGGGGATGACACATGGCTACACCTTC
TRBJ2-5 NA NA TRBV18 CASSPPRSPFQETQYF TGTGCCAGCTCACCACCGCGAAGTCCCTTTCAAGAGACCCAGTACTTC
TRBJ2-6 NA NA TRBV7-9 CASIQTGANVLTF TGTGCCAGCATTCAGACTGGGGCCAACGTCCTGACTTTC
TRBJ2-7 TRBD2 NA TRBV20-1 CSAMTSGYEQYF TGCAGTGCAATGACTAGCGGCTACGAGCAGTACTTC
TRBJ1-1 TRBD1 many TRBV5-1 CASSVSGGAGTEAFF TGCGCCAGCAGCGTATCAGGGGGCGCCGGAACTGAAGCTTTCTTT
TRBJ1-2 TRBD1 many TRBV20-1 CSVVGGWDRDDYGYTF TGCAGTGTGGTGGGGGGATGGGACAGGGACGACTATGGCTACACCTTC
TRBJ1-4 TRBD1 many TRBV2 CASSDGVRDRGEKLFF TGTGCCAGCAGTGATGGAGTCAGGGACAGGGGAGAAAAACTGTTTTTT
TRBJ1-2 NA many TRBV6-5 CASSYARGGRYGYTF TGTGCCAGCAGTTACGCCAGAGGGGGACGCTATGGCTACACCTTC
TRBJ1-2 NA few TRBV5-5 CASSLNLEVSGGYTF TGTGCCAGCAGCTTGAACTTGGAGGTTAGCGGTGGCTACACCTTC
TRBJ1-4 NA NA TRBV6-2/TRBV6-3 CASSYSYSGREKLFF TGTGCCAGCAGTTACTCGTACTCCGGGAGAGAAAAACTGTTTTTT
TRBJ2-1 NA NA TRBV2 CASSLAGRAGEQFF TGTGCCAGCAGTTTGGCCGGGCGGGCCGGGGAGCAGTTCTTC
TRBJ1-2 TRBD1 NA TRBV5-1 CASSSPPGQGATGYTF TGCGCCAGCAGCTCGCCGCCGGGACAGGGGGCAACTGGCTACACCTTC
TRBJ2-7 TRBD2 NA TRBV12-3/TRBV12-4 CASSTVSGGTHYEQYF TGTGCCAGCAGTACCGTAAGCGGGGGGACCCACTACGAGCAGTACTTC
TRBJ1-1 NA NA TRBV5-1 CASSLIETEPNTEAFF TGCGCCAGCAGCTTGATTGAGACAGAACCTAACACTGAAGCTTTCTTT
TRBJ1-5 NA NA TRBV6-1 CASTENRGQPQHF TGTGCCAGCACCGAAAATCGCGGTCAGCCCCAGCATTTT
TRBJ2-7 NA NA TRBV27 CASSPTGSLTYEQYF TGTGCCAGCAGTCCCACAGGCTCCCTTACCTACGAGCAGTACTTC
TRBJ1-6 NA NA TRBV13 CASSLAGAWNSPLHF TGTGCCAGCAGCTTAGCTGGGGCTTGGAATTCACCCCTCCACTTT
TRBJ1-5 NA NA TRBV20-1 CSARDSPGLDMVGSQPQHF TGCAGTGCTAGAGACTCGCCGGGACTTGATATGGTTGGTAGTCAGCCCCAGCATTTT
TRBJ2-5 TRBD1 NA TRBV5-6 CASSLSGQGGTFKETQYF TGTGCCAGCAGCTTATCGGGACAGGGGGGGACCTTCAAAGAGACCCAGTACTTC
TRBJ1-2 NA NA TRBV28 CASSLSTVNYGYTF TGTGCCAGCAGTTTATCGACAGTAAACTATGGCTACACCTTC